A selection of T cell receptor beta chains follows, all from one sample in a study of PD-L1 blockade in urothelial cancer. Sequencing used immunoSEQ multiplex PCR; TCRdb keeps in-frame clones, though not all of them. The sample has about 83,000 clones, about 90% seen once. Material: PBMCs, obtained around atezolizumab (anti-PD-L1) treatment. These TCRs come from a woman in her seventies with urothelial cancer. Each CDR3 is given with its conserved first and last residue. The D gene is left open where the match is weak. Some rows mark clone size as missing; the rest say once, few, many or name a class of expanded clone.

>TRBJ2-7|.|.|TRBV7-9
CASSSPSPTVYEQYF
TGTGCCAGCAGCTCTCCATCCCCGACAGTCTACGAGCAGTACTTC
>TRBJ1-4|.|.|TRBV5-4
CASSSEGGTNEKLFF
TGTGCCAGCAGCTCCGAGGGGGGGACTAATGAAAAACTGTTTTTT
>TRBJ1-4|.|.|TRBV18
CASSPETEEKLFF
TGTGCCAGCTCACCGGAGACGGAGGAAAAACTGTTTTTT
>TRBJ2-3|.|once|TRBV6-5
CASSYSGTSTDTQYF
TGTGCCAGCAGTTACTCAGGGACTAGCACAGATACGCAGTATTTT
>TRBJ2-3|TRBD1|.|TRBV4-2
CASSQGRTGVSTDTQYF
TGTGCCAGCAGCCAAGGTAGGACAGGGGTCAGCACAGATACGCAGTATTTT
>TRBJ2-5|TRBD1|.|TRBV5-4
CASSRGQLETQYF
TGTGCCAGCAGCCGGGGACAGTTGGAGACCCAGTACTTC
>TRBJ1-1|TRBD1|.|TRBV30
CAWNTPDRGEAFF
TGTGCCTGGAATACCCCGGACAGGGGAGAAGCTTTCTTT
>TRBJ2-3|TRBD2|.|TRBV30
CAWSVPASGTTDTQYF
TGTGCCTGGAGTGTACCGGCTAGCGGGACCACAGATACGCAGTATTTT
>TRBJ2-5|TRBD2|once|TRBV5-1
CASSVRTSVVQETQYF
TGCGCCAGCAGCGTCCGGACTAGCGTAGTCCAAGAGACCCAGTACTTC
>TRBJ1-2|TRBD1|.|TRBV5-4
CASSLVQGAANYGYTF
TGTGCCAGCAGCTTGGTACAGGGGGCCGCTAACTATGGCTACACCTTC
>TRBJ2-3|TRBD2|once|TRBV2
CASSGTSGTDTQYF
TGTGCCAGCAGCGGGACTAGCGGGACTGATACGCAGTATTTT
>TRBJ2-1|TRBD2|.|TRBV7-3
CASSFASGSTYNEQFF
TGTGCCAGCAGCTTTGCTAGCGGGAGCACGTACAATGAGCAGTTCTTC
>TRBJ2-7|TRBD2|.|TRBV7-9
CASSLAGRVYEQYF
TGTGCCAGCAGCTTAGCCGGGAGGGTTTACGAGCAGTACTTC
>TRBJ1-1|TRBD1|.|TRBV5-1
CASSWDRDAEAFF
TGCGCCAGCAGCTGGGACAGGGACGCTGAAGCTTTCTTT
>TRBJ2-1|.|.|TRBV7-2
CASKSHSAYNEQFF
TGTGCCAGCAAGAGCCATTCCGCTTACAATGAGCAGTTCTTC
>TRBJ2-4|.|.|TRBV2
CASSELARLAKNIQYF
TGTGCCAGCAGTGAATTGGCGAGGCTAGCCAAAAACATTCAGTACTTC
>TRBJ1-2|.|.|TRBV18
CASSPPSQSNYGYTF
TGTGCCAGCTCACCACCGTCCCAGTCTAACTATGGCTACACCTTC
>TRBJ1-1|.|.|TRBV6-1
CASSGQEDTEAFF
TGTGCCAGCAGTGGACAGGAGGACACTGAAGCTTTCTTT
>TRBJ2-1|TRBD2|once|TRBV7-9
CASSMTSLPIF
TGTGCCAGCAGCATGACTAGCTTACCTATCTTC
>TRBJ2-1|.|.|TRBV11-2
CASSLQTGRNNEQFF
TGTGCCAGCAGCCTCCAGACAGGGAGGAACAATGAGCAGTTCTTC
>TRBJ1-2|.|.|TRBV30
CAWTGIYGYTF
TGTGCCTGGACAGGCATCTATGGCTACACCTTC
>TRBJ2-3|TRBD2|.|TRBV29-1
CSVEGSRFGRAADTQYF
TGCAGCGTTGAAGGATCTAGGTTCGGGAGGGCCGCAGATACGCAGTATTTT
>TRBJ1-3|.|.|TRBV28
CASSLGAGAAGNTIYF
TGTGCCAGCAGTTTAGGGGCGGGGGCGGCTGGAAACACCATATATTTT
>TRBJ2-6|.|.|TRBV19
CASSNRDGLYSGANVLTF
TGTGCCAGTAGTAACCGGGACGGACTATACTCTGGGGCCAACGTCCTGACTTTC
>TRBJ1-2|TRBD1|.|TRBV5-1
CASSLTGTANYGYTF
TGCGCCAGCAGCTTGACCGGGACAGCTAACTATGGCTACACCTTC
>TRBJ1-2|.|.|TRBV5-6
CASSLAQGLGGYTF
TGTGCCAGCAGCTTGGCCCAGGGGCTTGGTGGCTACACCTTC
>TRBJ2-2|.|.|TRBV10-3
CAISALTGSPGELFF
TGTGCCATCAGTGCTCTCACAGGCTCACCCGGGGAGCTGTTTTTT
>TRBJ1-2|.|.|TRBV19
CASSRNSLPPRGYGYTF
TGTGCCAGTAGTCGTAACAGTTTACCCCCACGAGGGTATGGCTACACCTTC
>TRBJ1-3|TRBD1|.|TRBV28
CASSLLGGQGIGNTIYF
TGTGCCAGCAGTTTATTAGGAGGACAGGGGATAGGAAACACCATATATTTT
>TRBJ2-5|.|.|TRBV21-1
CASSKGLSSGGGLQETQYF
TGTGCCAGCAGCAAAGGTCTGTCTAGCGGGGGGGGGTTACAAGAGACCCAGTACTTC
>TRBJ2-3|.|.|TRBV20-1
CSAAGTDTQYF
TGCAGTGCAGCCGGGACAGATACGCAGTATTTT
>TRBJ2-7|.|.|TRBV10-3
CAISAAGDSYEQYF
TGTGCCATCAGTGCGGCAGGGGACTCCTACGAGCAGTACTTC
>TRBJ2-7|TRBD2|.|TRBV5-4
CASSFRGGLTYEQYF
TGTGCCAGCAGCTTCCGCGGGGGGCTGACCTACGAGCAGTACTTC
>TRBJ2-1|TRBD2|.|TRBV27
CASSTPLAGGYNEQFF
TGTGCCAGCAGTACGCCTCTAGCGGGAGGCTACAATGAGCAGTTCTTC
>TRBJ2-1|TRBD2|.|TRBV9
CASSSSGGTYNEQFF
TGTGCCAGCAGCTCAAGCGGGGGGACCTACAATGAGCAGTTCTTC
>TRBJ2-7|.|.|TRBV5-1
CASSLGHGYEQYF
TGCGCCAGCAGCCTAGGACACGGCTACGAGCAGTACTTC
>TRBJ1-2|.|few|TRBV10-2
CASIKSGGPTRGYTF
TGCGCCAGCATAAAATCCGGCGGGCCGACCCGTGGCTACACCTTC
>TRBJ1-6|.|.|TRBV25-1
CASSTGGGRYSPLHF
TGTGCCAGCAGTACGGGTGGGGGCAGATATTCACCCCTCCACTTT
>TRBJ1-3|TRBD1|.|TRBV28
CASSLSTGVGNTIYF
TGTGCCAGCAGTTTATCTACAGGGGTTGGAAACACCATATATTTT
>TRBJ1-2|.|.|TRBV10-1
CASSLDRAANYGYTF
TGCGCCAGCAGTTTGGACAGAGCTGCTAACTATGGCTACACCTTC
>TRBJ1-5|.|.|TRBV30
CAWSAANRVNQPQHF
TGTGCCTGGAGTGCCGCGAACCGAGTAAATCAGCCCCAGCATTTT
>TRBJ2-7|.|.|TRBV15
CATSRVIGETYEQYF
TGTGCCACCAGCAGAGTTATAGGGGAAACCTACGAGCAGTACTTC
>TRBJ2-1|TRBD2|.|TRBV7-9
CASSPPGLAGVNEQFF
TGTGCCAGCAGCCCACCGGGCCTAGCGGGAGTCAATGAGCAGTTCTTC
>TRBJ2-1|TRBD1|.|TRBV29-1
CSVGRDRVLGNEQFF
TGCAGCGTCGGCCGGGACAGGGTACTCGGCAATGAGCAGTTCTTC
>TRBJ1-1|.|.|TRBV7-8
CASRAQMNTEAFF
TGTGCCAGCCGAGCACAGATGAACACTGAAGCTTTCTTT
>TRBJ2-3|.|.|TRBV7-9
CASSPFGGDTDTQYF
TGTGCCAGCAGCCCATTTGGAGGTGACACAGATACGCAGTATTTT
>TRBJ1-2|TRBD1|.|TRBV29-1
CSVEGQGKGYTF
TGCAGCGTCGAAGGACAGGGGAAGGGCTACACCTTC
>TRBJ2-3|.|.|TRBV11-2
CASSLESPRDTDTQYF
TGTGCCAGCAGCTTAGAGTCCCCACGGGACACAGATACGCAGTATTTT